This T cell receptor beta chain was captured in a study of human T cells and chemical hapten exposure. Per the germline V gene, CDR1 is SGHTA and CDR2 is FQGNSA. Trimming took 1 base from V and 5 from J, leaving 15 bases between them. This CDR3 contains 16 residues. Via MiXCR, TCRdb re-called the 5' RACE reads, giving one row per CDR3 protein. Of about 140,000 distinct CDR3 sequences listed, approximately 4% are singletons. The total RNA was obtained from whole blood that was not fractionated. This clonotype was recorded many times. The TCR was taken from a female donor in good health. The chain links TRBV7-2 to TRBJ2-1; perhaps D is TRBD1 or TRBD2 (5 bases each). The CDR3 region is CASSLVLWGTHNEQFF. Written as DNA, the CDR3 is TGTGCCAGCAGCTTAGTGCTGTGGGGGACGCACAATGAGCAGTTCTTC.